One and the same sample provided the 30 T cell receptor beta chains below, sequenced in a study of T-cell reconstitution after alpha-beta-depleted transplantation in children. During its preparation, the TCRbeta library received unique molecular identifiers. TCRdb redid the calling of the PCR reads with MiXCR, one entry per CDR3 protein. The sample gives 450,000 to 700,000 distinct CDR3 sequences, roughly 27% of which show up once; about 35% is in the top ten. The sample here was PBMCs, taken before TCRalphabeta/CD19-depleted stem cell transplant. The receptor set was obtained from a boy in the first two years of life with Wiskott-Aldrich syndrome, due to receive a stem cell transplant.

This clonotype showed up just a few times. This sequence joins TRBV11-2 and TRBJ2-5; 8 bases agree with TRBD2. The germline V gene encodes CDR1 SGHAT and CDR2 FQNNGV. The CDR3 sequence is 16 residues long. Trimming cost V 3 bases and J 1 base; bases outside gene matches: 7. This CDR3 is CASSLRLAGPQETQYF. For the CDR3, the DNA is TGTGCCAGCAGCTTGAGGCTAGCGGGCCCCCAAGAGACCCAGTACTTC.

This clonotype was seen a few times. The chain combines TRBV12-3 or TRBV12-4 with TRBJ2-3; no reliable D call. This CDR3 has 15 amino acids. V dropped 2 bases and J dropped 2 bases, with 11 bases sitting between them. CDR3 sequence reads: CASSLWEADTDTQYF. CDR3 DNA sequence: TGTGCCAGCAGTTTATGGGAAGCCGACACAGATACGCAGTATTTT.

In this sample, this clonotype turned up a few times. V is TRBV21-1 and J is TRBJ2-2; the table calls TRBD1, which could not be checked here. TRBV21-1 is an annotated pseudogene. The CDR3 covers 16 residues. The CDR3 spells CASSNGTGVNTGELFF. The CDR3 DNA follows: TGTGCCAGCAGCAATGGGACAGGGGTGAACACCGGGGAGCTGTTTTTT.

Only a few counts were recorded for this clonotype. The chain is built from TRBV5-1 and TRBJ2-2; D is possibly TRBD2 (5 bases). This CDR3 contains 15 residues. In germline, CDR1 is SGHRS, CDR2 YFSETQ. V dropped 0 bases and J dropped 2 bases, with 8 bases sitting between them. The DNA for the CDR3 is TGCGCCAGCAGCTTGGCCGGACTCAACACCGGGGAGCTGTTTTTT. It translates to CASSLAGLNTGELFF. Combining the CDR3 with reference TRBV5-1 and TRBJ2-2 gives the whole variable domain KAGVTQTPRYLIKTRGQQVTLSCSPISGHRSVSWYQQTPGQGLQFLFEYFSETQRNKGNFPGRFSGRQFSNSRSEMNVSTLELGDSALYLCASSLAGLNTGELFFGEGSRLTVL.

Only a few counts were recorded for this clonotype. The rearrangement links TRBV13 to TRBJ2-3; 8 positions match TRBD2. The CDR3 has 16 residues. Germline V gene lookup returns CDR1 PRHDT and CDR2 FYEKMQ (reference sequence). The V segment lost 4 bases and the J segment 4 bases; nucleotides outside the gene matches: 10. The CDR3, as DNA: TGTGCCAGCAGCTCCCGATCTGCGGGAGGTGCAGATACGCAGTATTTT. The encoded protein is CASSSRSAGGADTQYF.

This clonotype showed up many times. This chain joins TRBV20-1 and TRBJ2-1; D remains unclear. This CDR3 contains 15 residues. Looked up from germline, CDR1 is DFQATT and CDR2 is SNEGSKA (reference sequence). The V and J ends lost 0 bases and 2 bases respectively, with 11 bases between them. The CDR3 coding sequence is TGCAGTGCTAGAGATCCGGGTCGCGCCTACAATGAGCAGTTCTTC. Residues: CSARDPGRAYNEQFF.

The chain employs TRBV6-1 and TRBJ2-1, with 12 bases identical to TRBD2. Germline V gene data show CDR1 as MNHNS and CDR2 as SASEGT. The trim removed 5 bases at V and 9 bases at J, leaving 8 bases unmatched. CDR3 size: 15 residues. In DNA form, the CDR3 reads TGTGCCAGCAGTACCCCTAGCGGGAGGGCCATTGAGCAGTTCTTC. The encoded protein is CASSTPSGRAIEQFF.

This chain connects TRBV20-1 to TRBJ2-1, with TRBD2 matching over 10 bases. V was clipped by 2 bases and J by 10 bases; unmatched bases: 8. The CDR3 length is 14 residues. CDR1 is DFQATT and CDR2 is SNEGSKA in the germline V gene (reference sequence). The CDR3 DNA sequence: TGCAGTGCTAGAATCCATGGGACTAGCGAAGAGCAGTTCTTC. Residues: CSARIHGTSEEQFF.

The rearrangement links TRBV28 to TRBJ2-3, with 7 bases that match TRBD2. This CDR3 has 14 residues. Germline V gene lookup returns CDR1 MDHEN and CDR2 SYDVKM. Trimming cost V 6 bases and J 2 bases; bases outside gene matches: 5. DNA for the CDR3: TGTGCCAGCAGCCCCGGGGGGTTCACAGATACGCAGTATTTT. Translating gives CASSPGGFTDTQYF.

The rearrangement joins TRBV3-1 to TRBJ1-5, with unresolved D. Trimming stripped 1 base from V and 4 bases from J, with 8 bases between. The CDR3 loop spans 14 amino acids. The germline CDR1 and CDR2 sequences are LGHDT and YNNKEL (reference sequence). In DNA, the CDR3 is TGTGCCAGCAGCCAAGGGTCCTTTAATCAGCCCCAGCATTTT. Translated: CASSQGSFNQPQHF. Using reference TRBV3-1 and TRBJ1-5 for the parts outside the CDR3, the full variable domain is DTAVSQTPKYLVTQMGNDKSIKCEQNLGHDTMYWYKQDSKKFLKIMFSYNNKELIINETVPNRFSPKSPDKAHLNLHINSLELGDSAVYFCASSQGSFNQPQHFGDGTRLSIL.

This sequence joins TRBV7-8 and TRBJ2-1, with 7 bases that match TRBD2. Trimming removed 5 bases from V and 8 bases from J; junction bases left unmatched: 9. This CDR3 comprises 14 residues. Per the germline V gene, CDR1 is SGHVS and CDR2 is FQNEAQ. The CDR3 nucleotides are TGTGCCAGCAGCCCCTGGACTAGGGGTGATGAGCAGTTCTTC. It translates to CASSPWTRGDEQFF.

V gene TRBV7-9 combines with J gene TRBJ2-2; TRBD2 aligns across 9 bases. The CDR3 covers 16 residues. V shed 2 bases, J shed 4 bases, and the junction held 5 bases outside the gene matches. Germline assignment: CDR1 SEHNR and CDR2 FQNEAQ (reference sequence). The CDR3 coding sequence is TGTGCCAGCAGCTTAAGGCGGGAGGGGAGCACCGGGGAGCTGTTTTTT. Protein: CASSLRREGSTGELFF.

This clonotype was detected a few times. The V and J genes are TRBV28 and TRBJ2-5, with 7 bases lining up with TRBD2. This CDR3 has 14 residues. CDR1 and CDR2 (germline): MDHEN, SYDVKM. The trim removed 2 bases at V and 5 bases at J, leaving 5 bases unmatched. The CDR3 region has the DNA TGTGCCAGCAGTTTAGGGCTAGCGGTGGAGACCCAGTACTTC. Protein product: CASSLGLAVETQYF.

This clonotype was found a few times. This chain uses TRBV6-1 with TRBJ1-2; D perhaps matches TRBD1 (5 bases). In germline, CDR1 is MNHNS, CDR2 SASEGT. The CDR3 length is 14 residues. V lost 2 bases, J lost 4 bases, and 11 bases lay in between. CDR3 coding DNA: TGTGCCAGCAGTGAAAATGGGACCCCCTATGGCTACACCTTC. Residues: CASSENGTPYGYTF.

This clonotype has a handful of counts. This chain connects TRBV6-6 to TRBJ2-7, with no clear D. Germline values: CDR1 MNHNY, CDR2 SVGAGI (reference sequence). Trimming took off 2 bases at V and 2 bases at J, with 7 bases between the two ends. CDR3 size: 13 residues. CDR3 region: CASSYARTYEQYF. In DNA form, the CDR3 reads TGTGCCAGCAGTTACGCACGGACCTACGAGCAGTACTTC.

This clonotype has just a few counts. This chain uses TRBV29-1 with TRBJ2-1; 9 bases map to TRBD2. CDR3 length equals 15 residues. CDR1 SQVTM and CDR2 ANQGSEA come from the germline V gene. Germline trimming cut 1 base from V and 4 bases from J; bases unmatched to any gene: 5. CDR3 residues: CSVEARLAVYNEQFF. In DNA form, the CDR3 reads TGCAGCGTTGAAGCCCGACTAGCGGTATACAATGAGCAGTTCTTC.

This clonotype was picked up a small number of times. This rearrangement joins TRBV28 to TRBJ2-7; D uncertain. V lost 7 bases to trimming and J lost 0 bases, with 10 bases between them. The CDR3 totals 13 residues. Germline V CDR1 and CDR2: MDHEN, SYDVKM. The CDR3 protein is CASTDEVSYEQYF. The CDR3 DNA reads TGTGCCAGCACGGACGAGGTCTCCTACGAGCAGTACTTC.

The rearrangement uses TRBV5-1 and TRBJ2-1; TRBD2 matches at 7 bases. CDR3 length equals 15 residues. V lost 5 bases, J lost 4 bases, and 9 bases stayed unmatched. Germline V gene data show CDR1 as SGHRS and CDR2 as YFSETQ. CDR3 in DNA: TGCGCCAGCAGGGGTCTGGGACTACTATACAATGAGCAGTTCTTC. This gives the protein CASRGLGLLYNEQFF. Full variable domain (remainder filled in from reference TRBV5-1 and TRBJ2-1): KAGVTQTPRYLIKTRGQQVTLSCSPISGHRSVSWYQQTPGQGLQFLFEYFSETQRNKGNFPGRFSGRQFSNSRSEMNVSTLELGDSALYLCASRGLGLLYNEQFFGPGTRLTVL.

The chain links TRBV5-1 to TRBJ2-2, with TRBD2 as a possible D gene (5 bases). The CDR3 runs 15 residues. Looked up from germline, CDR1 is SGHRS and CDR2 is YFSETQ. V lost 0 bases and J 4 bases, leaving 10 bases between the germline ends. This chain's CDR3 is CASSLGTRGTGELFF. CDR3 sequence (DNA): TGCGCCAGCAGCTTGGGTACTAGAGGCACCGGGGAGCTGTTTTTT.

V and J are TRBV25-1 and TRBJ2-1; D gene ambiguous. The V gene's germline CDR1 is MGHDK and CDR2 SYGVNS. Between the trimmed V and J ends, which lost 3 bases and 9 bases, there was a span of 6 bases. This CDR3 spans 11 amino acids. The CDR3: CASSEVGEQFF. CDR3 nucleotide sequence: TGTGCCAGCAGTGAGGTGGGTGAGCAGTTCTTC.

The chain has TRBV5-5 and TRBJ2-7; 11 bases match TRBD2. V lost 0 bases and J lost 6; bases outside the gene matches: 5. CDR1 is SGHKS, CDR2 YYEKEE, per germline (reference sequence). The CDR3 loop spans 15 amino acids. CDR3 nucleotides: TGTGCCAGCAGCTTGGTACTAGCGGGAGCAGGCGAGCAGTACTTC. Encoded protein: CASSLVLAGAGEQYF.

This clonotype was detected only a few times. The CDR3 DNA reads TGTGCCAGCAGTTCACAGGGGGCATCCGGGGAGCTGTTTTTT. Protein: CASSSQGASGELFF. V is TRBV27 and J is TRBJ2-2, with 9 nucleotides matching TRBD1. This CDR3 spans 14 amino acids. Per germline, CDR1 MNHEY and CDR2 SMNVEV (reference sequence). V was clipped by 4 bases and J by 6 bases; unmatched bases: 3.

This chain links TRBV9 with TRBJ2-3; 14 nucleotides agree with TRBD2. Germline values: CDR1 SGDLS, CDR2 YYNGEE. Trimming cost V 6 bases and J 0 bases; bases outside gene matches: 12. The CDR3 totals 19 residues. The CDR3 DNA reads as TGTGCCAGCATCCGACTAGCGGGAGGGGGGGGTGCTAGCACAGATACGCAGTATTTT. It codes for CASIRLAGGGGASTDTQYF. Full variable domain (remainder filled in from reference TRBV9 and TRBJ2-3): DSGVTQTPKHLITATGQRVTLRCSPRSGDLSVYWYQQSLDQGLQFLIQYYNGEERAKGNILERFSAQQFPDLHSELNLSSLELGDSALYFCASIRLAGGGGASTDTQYFGPGTRLTVL.

This clonotype was detected a few times. J is TRBJ1-4 and V is TRBV2; 9 positions agree with TRBD1. CDR1 and CDR2 from the germline V gene are SNHLY and FYNNEI. V dropped 2 bases and J dropped 4; count of bases not matched to a gene: 2. The CDR3 totals 15 residues. The CDR3 region has the DNA TGTGCCAGCAGTGAAACGACAGGGGGTAATGAAAAACTGTTTTTT. Translated, it gives CASSETTGGNEKLFF.

The V gene is TRBV5-6, the J gene TRBJ1-4; D unresolved. CDR3 length: 14 residues. Germline CDR1 reads SGHDT; CDR2 reads YYEEEE. Trimming stripped 2 bases from V and 0 bases from J, with 5 bases between. In DNA form, the CDR3 reads TGTGCCAGCAGCTTTTTTGCAACTAATGAAAAACTGTTTTTT. Protein sequence: CASSFFATNEKLFF.

The sample holds a few counts of this clonotype. J is TRBJ2-2 and V is TRBV29-1; TRBD1 aligns across 9 bases. Unmatched junction bases numbered 6, after V lost 7 bases and J lost 3 bases. CDR1 is SQVTM and CDR2 is ANQGSEA in the germline V gene. The length of the CDR3 is 14 residues. The CDR3 DNA follows: TGCAGCGCCGCCCGGGACAGGGACACCGGGGAGCTGTTTTTT. Translating it yields CSAARDRDTGELFF.

This clonotype has more than one count but fewer than ten. The chain employs TRBV29-1 and TRBJ1-1; 7 bases map to TRBD1. Unmatched junction bases numbered 10, after V lost 6 bases and J lost 3 bases. Germline-derived CDR1 and CDR2 are SQVTM and ANQGSEA. The CDR3 spans 14 residues. The CDR3 coding sequence is TGCAGCGTGGAACTTACAGGGGTGGACACTGAAGCTTTCTTT. This translates into CSVELTGVDTEAFF. The full variable domain, in which reference TRBV29-1 and TRBJ1-1 provide the parts outside the CDR3, is SAVISQKPSRDICQRGTSLTIQCQVDSQVTMMFWYRQQPGQSLTLIATANQGSEATYESGFVIDKFPISRPNLTFSTLTVSNMSPEDSSIYLCSVELTGVDTEAFFGQGTRLTVV.

The chain employs TRBV5-1 and TRBJ2-7, with no clear D. This CDR3 region has 13 residues. The V gene lost 1 base and the J gene lost 2 bases, with 7 bases spanning the gap. Germline CDR1 SGHRS, CDR2 YFSETQ. CDR3 in DNA: TGCGCCAGCAGCTTGTCCCTGACCTACGAGCAGTACTTC. It codes for CASSLSLTYEQYF.

The sample holds a few counts of this clonotype. The chain combines TRBV5-1 with TRBJ2-7, with D perhaps matching TRBD1 (6 bases). Germline-derived CDR1 and CDR2 are SGHRS and YFSETQ. The CDR3 spans 14 residues. Trimming removed 3 bases from V and 7 bases from J, with 17 bases in between. The CDR3: CASSYQGGRAEQYF. The CDR3 DNA sequence: TGCGCCAGCAGCTATCAAGGGGGAAGAGCGGAGCAGTACTTC.

This chain links TRBV12-3 or TRBV12-4 with TRBJ2-7; TRBD1 is a possible D gene (6 bases). The CDR3 runs 12 residues. Deletions cut 3 bases from V and 6 bases from J, with 9 bases between. CDR3 DNA: TGTGCCAGCAGTTTCGTCAGGGGCGAGCAGTACTTC. Translated, it gives CASSFVRGEQYF.